The 3 T cell receptor beta chains listed next were all sequenced from one sample in a study of T cells in Graves' hyperthyroidism and ophthalmopathy. Regions amplified from RNA transcripts were the TCR beta CDR3 regions. First-round RT-PCR of the TCR CDR3 relied on the HTBI primer set. TCRdb fed the multiplex PCR reads into MiXCR, producing one record per CDR3 protein. Among 300,000 to 400,000 distinct CDR3 sequences listed, 11% to 15% were seen once. What was sequenced was blood. The source is a woman younger than 45 with Graves' hyperthyroidism.

In this sample, this clonotype turned up a few times. The chain joins TRBV20-1 to TRBJ2-5, with D possibly matching TRBD1 (6 bases). Per the germline V gene, CDR1 is DFQATT and CDR2 is SNEGSKA (reference sequence). Trimming cost V 5 bases and J 3 bases, with 10 bases left between them. The CDR3 runs to 12 residues. The CDR3 coding sequence is TGCAGTGCTCAGGGGTCGGAAGAGACCCAGTACTTC. It translates to CSAQGSEETQYF.

This chain links TRBV30 with TRBJ2-3; no reliable D call. Per germline, CDR1 GTSNPN and CDR2 SVGIG (reference sequence). The CDR3 is 14 residues long. V lost 0 bases and J lost 3, with 10 bases in between. CDR3 nucleotide sequence: TGTGCCTGGAGTGTACAAATCGGGACAGATACGCAGTATTTT. Translated: CAWSVQIGTDTQYF.

This sequence joins TRBV3-1 and TRBJ1-5; D might be TRBD1 (6 bases). With 2 bases removed from V and 6 bases from J, the gap between germline ends came to 14 bases. The germline CDR1 and CDR2 sequences are LGHDT and YNNKEL (reference sequence). This CDR3 region has 15 residues. CDR3 DNA sequence: TGTGCCAGCAGCCAACTTGGACAGCCCGGTCAGCCCCAGCATTTT. Translation: CASSQLGQPGQPQHF.